This TCR beta chain was profiled in a study of T cells in Graves' hyperthyroidism and ophthalmopathy. This CDR3 has 12 amino acids. Trimming took off 6 bases at V and 7 bases at J, with 12 bases between the two ends. Hyperthyroidism had been newly diagnosed in patients aged 18 to 65, and its duration was under 2 months. Sample collection date corresponds to first hyperthyroidism diagnosis, prior to any ophthalmopathy symptoms. The investigators amplified TCR beta CDR3 regions from RNA transcripts. HTBI primers were used for first-round RT-PCR of the TCR CDR3. TCRdb ran MiXCR on the multiplex PCR reads and lists one entry per CDR3 protein. The table shows under 350,000 distinct CDR3 sequences, with less than 30% occurring only once. Points from the study as a whole: Patients with ophthalmopathy were separated from those with stable hyperthyroidism by a 13 V-J model.

There are many counts of this clonotype. What it recognizes is unknown. The receptor was isolated from a man aged 35-49 years with Graves' hyperthyroidism that later progressed to Graves' ophthalmopathy. Sample: blood. V and J are TRBV12-3 or TRBV12-4 and TRBJ1-1; weak D call: TRBD1 (5 bases). CDR3 nucleotides: TGTGCCAGCAGCCCACCTACAGGTGAAGCTTTCTTT. Translating gives CASSPPTGEAFF.